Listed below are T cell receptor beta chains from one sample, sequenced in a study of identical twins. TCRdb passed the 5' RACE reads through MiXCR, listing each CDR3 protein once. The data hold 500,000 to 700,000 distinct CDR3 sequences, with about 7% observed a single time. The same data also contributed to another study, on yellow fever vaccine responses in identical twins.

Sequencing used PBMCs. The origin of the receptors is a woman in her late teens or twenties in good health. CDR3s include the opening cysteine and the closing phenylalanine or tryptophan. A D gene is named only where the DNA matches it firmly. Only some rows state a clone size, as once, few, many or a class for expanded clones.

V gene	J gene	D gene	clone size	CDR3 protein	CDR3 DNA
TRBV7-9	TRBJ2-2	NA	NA	CASSESGGFANTGELFF	TGTGCCAGCAGTGAAAGTGGGGGCTTCGCGAACACCGGGGAGCTGTTTTTT
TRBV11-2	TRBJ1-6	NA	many	CASRSPGTGISPLHF	TGTGCCAGCAGGTCCCCGGGTACAGGGATCTCACCCCTCCACTTT
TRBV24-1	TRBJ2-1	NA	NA	CATSDPDSSSYNEQFF	TGTGCCACCAGTGATCCCGACTCGAGCTCCTACAATGAGCAGTTCTTC
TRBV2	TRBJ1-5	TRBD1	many	CASKGQGSSQPQHF	TGTGCCAGCAAGGGACAGGGATCAAGTCAGCCCCAGCATTTT
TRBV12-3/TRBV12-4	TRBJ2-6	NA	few	CASLGQSNSGANVLTF	TGTGCCAGCTTGGGACAAAGCAACTCTGGGGCCAACGTCCTGACTTTC
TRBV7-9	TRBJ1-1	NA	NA	CASSSEKWNTEAFF	TGTGCCAGCAGCTCTGAGAAATGGAACACTGAAGCTTTCTTT
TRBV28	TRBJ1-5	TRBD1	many	CASIQGGDQPQHF	TGTGCCAGCATCCAGGGGGGGGATCAGCCCCAGCATTTT
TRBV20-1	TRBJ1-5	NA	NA	CSARYGHGNQPQHF	TGCAGTGCTAGATACGGACACGGCAATCAGCCCCAGCATTTT
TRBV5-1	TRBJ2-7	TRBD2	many	CASSLVGTSAYYEQYF	TGCGCCAGCAGCTTGGTCGGGACTAGCGCTTACTACGAGCAGTACTTC
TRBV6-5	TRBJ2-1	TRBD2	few	CASSYPLAGGSYNEQFF	TGTGCCAGCAGTTACCCCCTAGCGGGAGGGTCCTACAATGAGCAGTTCTTC
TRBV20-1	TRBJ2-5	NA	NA	CSARGEGIRKVETQYF	TGCAGTGCTAGAGGAGAAGGGATCCGTAAGGTTGAGACCCAGTACTTC
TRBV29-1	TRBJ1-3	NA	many	CSVARSSGNTIYF	TGCAGCGTTGCCAGGAGCTCTGGAAACACCATATATTTT
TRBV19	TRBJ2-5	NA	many	CASSMWGQETQYF	TGTGCCAGTAGTATGTGGGGCCAAGAGACCCAGTACTTC
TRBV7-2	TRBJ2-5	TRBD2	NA	CASSTGLGGGQETQYF	TGTGCCAGCAGCACGGGACTAGGAGGGGGCCAAGAGACCCAGTACTTC
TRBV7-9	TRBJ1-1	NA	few	CASSQSMKTEAFF	TGTGCCAGCAGTCAAAGTATGAAGACTGAAGCTTTCTTT
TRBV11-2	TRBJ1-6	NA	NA	CASSLSTATNSPLHF	TGTGCCAGCAGCTTAAGTACGGCGACTAATTCACCCCTCCACTTT
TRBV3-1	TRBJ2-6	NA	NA	CASSQALRGKKSSGANVLTF	TGTGCCAGCAGCCAAGCTTTAAGGGGCAAGAAAAGCTCTGGGGCCAACGTCCTGACTTTC
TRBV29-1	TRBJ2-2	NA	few	CSVGGTVRTGELFF	TGCAGCGTCGGGGGGACAGTGCGTACCGGGGAGCTGTTTTTT
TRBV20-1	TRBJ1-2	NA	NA	CSARGQDYGYTF	TGCAGTGCTAGAGGTCAAGACTATGGCTACACCTTC
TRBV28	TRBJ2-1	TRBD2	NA	CASSSTSGSVGEQFF	TGTGCCAGCAGCTCGACTAGCGGGAGCGTTGGTGAGCAGTTCTTC
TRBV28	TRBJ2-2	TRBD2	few	CASRRGGGRSGELFF	TGTGCCAGCAGACGTGGGGGCGGGAGGTCCGGGGAGCTGTTTTTT
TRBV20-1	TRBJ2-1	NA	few	CSALQENYNEQFF	TGCAGTGCCCTCCAGGAAAACTACAATGAGCAGTTCTTC
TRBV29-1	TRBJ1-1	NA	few	CSVRAGGVNEAFF	TGCAGCGTCCGGGCCGGGGGCGTCAATGAAGCTTTCTTT
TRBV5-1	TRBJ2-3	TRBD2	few	CASRKDRGLATDTQYF	TGCGCCAGCAGAAAGGACCGGGGACTAGCCACAGATACGCAGTATTTT
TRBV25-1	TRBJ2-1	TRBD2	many	CASSGLAGGAYNEQFF	TGTGCCAGCAGCGGACTAGCGGGAGGAGCCTACAATGAGCAGTTCTTC
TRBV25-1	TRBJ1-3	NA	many	CASREPGNTIYF	TGTGCCAGCAGGGAACCTGGAAACACCATATATTTT
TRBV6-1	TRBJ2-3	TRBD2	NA	CASSGTSGSWADTQYF	TGTGCCAGCAGTGGGACTAGCGGGAGTTGGGCAGATACGCAGTATTTT
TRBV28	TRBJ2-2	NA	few	CASSRPTANTGELFF	TGTGCCAGCAGTCGGCCGACCGCGAACACCGGGGAGCTGTTTTTT
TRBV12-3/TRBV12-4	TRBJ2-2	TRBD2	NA	CASSRRTSGTGGELFF	TGTGCCAGCAGCCGAAGGACTAGCGGGACAGGCGGGGAGCTGTTTTTT
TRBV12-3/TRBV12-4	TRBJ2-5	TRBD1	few	CASTPTGEGTQYF	TGTGCCAGCACCCCGACAGGGGAAGGGACCCAGTACTTC
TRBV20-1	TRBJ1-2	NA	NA	CSAFNWEPQYTNYGYTF	TGCAGTGCTTTCAATTGGGAGCCTCAATACACGAACTATGGCTACACCTTC
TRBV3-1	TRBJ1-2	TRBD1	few	CASSQAWDRDYGYTF	TGTGCCAGCAGCCAAGCTTGGGACAGGGACTATGGCTACACCTTC
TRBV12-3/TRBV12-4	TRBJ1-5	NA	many	CASSGGSNQPQHF	TGTGCCAGCAGCGGGGGCAGCAATCAGCCCCAGCATTTT
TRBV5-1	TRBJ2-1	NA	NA	CASRHGWGENEQFF	TGCGCCAGCAGACACGGCTGGGGAGAGAATGAGCAGTTCTTC
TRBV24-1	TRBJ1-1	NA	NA	CATSTRIQGNTEAFF	TGTGCCACCAGTACTAGGATACAGGGGAACACTGAAGCTTTCTTT
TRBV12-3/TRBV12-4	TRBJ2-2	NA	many	CASSSPYGGTGELFF	TGTGCCAGCAGTTCTCCTTACGGGGGCACCGGGGAGCTGTTTTTT
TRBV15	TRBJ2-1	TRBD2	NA	CATSRVREGRNNEQFF	TGTGCCACCAGCAGAGTGCGGGAGGGCCGGAACAATGAGCAGTTCTTC
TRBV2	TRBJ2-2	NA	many	CASSEEGGSVLFF	TGTGCCAGCAGTGAAGAAGGGGGGAGTGTGCTGTTTTTT
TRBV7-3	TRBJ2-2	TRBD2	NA	CASSFIAGRPSTGELFF	TGTGCCAGCAGCTTCATAGCGGGAAGGCCGAGCACCGGGGAGCTGTTTTTT
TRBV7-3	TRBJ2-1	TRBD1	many	CASSLRTGGADEQFF	TGTGCCAGCAGCCTTCGGACAGGGGGCGCGGATGAGCAGTTCTTC
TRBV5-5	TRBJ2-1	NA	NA	CASSLGGTERQFF	TGTGCCAGCAGCTTGGGCGGGACCGAGAGACAGTTCTTC
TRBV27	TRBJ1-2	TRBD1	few	CASRDRQGSGPGYTF	TGTGCCAGCAGGGATCGACAGGGGTCGGGGCCTGGCTACACCTTC
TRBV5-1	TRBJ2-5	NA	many	CASSLRQETQYF	TGTGCCAGCAGTTTGAGACAGGAGACCCAGTACTTC
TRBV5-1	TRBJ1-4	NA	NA	CASSRDAATNEKLFF	TGCGCCAGCAGCAGGGACGCCGCAACTAATGAAAAACTGTTTTTT
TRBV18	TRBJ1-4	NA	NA	CASSPRGTTNEKLFF	TGTGCCAGCTCACCTCGTGGAACAACTAATGAAAAACTGTTTTTT
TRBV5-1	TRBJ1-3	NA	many	CASGGGREGNTIYF	TGCGCCAGCGGAGGGGGGCGAGAAGGAAACACCATATATTTT
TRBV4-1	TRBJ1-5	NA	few	CASSQDLGINQPQHF	TGCGCCAGCAGCCAAGATCTCGGGATTAATCAGCCCCAGCATTTT
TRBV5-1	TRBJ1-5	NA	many	CASSLILAGPQHF	TGCGCCAGCAGCTTGATCTTGGCGGGGCCCCAGCATTTT
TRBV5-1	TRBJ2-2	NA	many	CASSLDGEDTGELFF	TGCGCCAGCAGCTTGGATGGGGAGGACACCGGGGAGCTGTTTTTT